The 9 T cell receptor beta chains below come from one sample, sequenced in a study of blood T cells in healthy people across ages. Alongside a J-beta primer mix, a sample-barcoded 5' primer served in a second PCR lasting 7 to 11 cycles. TCRdb recomputed calls from the 5' RACE reads with MiXCR, one row per CDR3 protein. The table includes more than 1,000,000 distinct CDR3 sequences, about 25% detected once. The same data also contributed to another study, on T cells of mothers and their children.

Sample: blood. Source of these receptors: a girl aged 2 to 9 in good health.

This clonotype was found a few times. The V and J genes are TRBV4-1 and TRBJ1-2; no clear D gene. The CDR3 has 13 residues. The V and J ends lost 2 bases and 4 bases respectively, with 8 bases between them. CDR1 and CDR2 (germline): MGHRA, YSYEKL. The CDR3 nucleotides are TGCGCCAGCAGCCAAACTGGGATCTATGGCTACACCTTC. It is translated as CASSQTGIYGYTF.

This clonotype was seen more than once but under ten times. The chain is built from TRBV7-9 and TRBJ2-1; D remains unclear. From germline, CDR1 is SEHNR and CDR2 FQNEAQ (reference sequence). The CDR3 has 15 residues. Trimming pared 5 bases from V and 6 bases from J, leaving 17 bases between. This CDR3 reads CASSGGYFNLNEQFF. As DNA, the CDR3 is TGTGCCAGCAGCGGTGGGTATTTTAATCTCAATGAGCAGTTCTTC. Complete variable domain (other parts from reference TRBV7-9 and TRBJ2-1): DTGVSQNPRHKITKRGQNVTFRCDPISEHNRLYWYRQTLGQGPEFLTYFQNEAQLEKSRLLSDRFSAERPKGSFSTLEIQRTEQGDSAMYLCASSGGYFNLNEQFFGPGTRLTVL.

This chain joins TRBV28 and TRBJ1-4; D is uncertain. CDR3 size: 14 residues. V was clipped by 5 bases and J by 4 bases, with 11 bases between them. Germline V gene sequence: CDR1 MDHEN, CDR2 SYDVKM. Here the CDR3 DNA reads TGTGCCAGCAGTATCGGAGTTCATAATGAAAAACTGTTTTTT. Its protein is CASSIGVHNEKLFF.

The chain recombines TRBV12-3 or TRBV12-4 with TRBJ1-1; TRBD1 might be the D (5 bases). The V end lost 3 bases, the J end lost 4 bases, and 9 bases lay between the germline ends. The length of the CDR3 is 13 residues. The DNA of the CDR3 is TGTGCCAGCAGTTTTTACAGGTCCACTGAAGCTTTCTTT. Residues: CASSFYRSTEAFF.

This clonotype appeared a few times. This chain joins TRBV12-3 or TRBV12-4 and TRBJ1-2, with no clear D. CDR3 size: 14 residues. Trimming took off 0 bases at V and 8 bases at J, with 13 bases between the two ends. This CDR3 is CASSLARAAEGYTF. The CDR3 DNA reads as TGTGCCAGCAGTTTAGCTAGGGCTGCGGAAGGCTACACCTTC.

This chain joins TRBV7-2 and TRBJ1-6; D is ambiguous. CDR3 size: 14 residues. Looked up from germline, CDR1 is SGHTA and CDR2 is FQGNSA. Trimming removed 5 bases at V and 9 bases at J, with 14 bases between. In DNA, the CDR3 is TGTGCCAGCAGCCCCATTATTTATGGTTCACCCCTCCACTTT. Translation gives CASSPIIYGSPLHF. Complete variable domain (other parts from reference TRBV7-2 and TRBJ1-6): GAGVSQSPSNKVTEKGKDVELRCDPISGHTALYWYRQSLGQGLEFLIYFQGNSAPDKSGLPSDRFSAERTGGSVSTLTIQRTQQEDSAVYLCASSPIIYGSPLHFGNGTRLTVT.

The V and J genes are TRBV12-3 or TRBV12-4 and TRBJ1-2; a possible D gene is TRBD1 (5 bases). The CDR3 is 13 amino acids. V gave up 8 bases and J gave up 5 bases, with 15 bases separating them. The chain's CDR3 is CASSWTTRYGYTF. DNA for the CDR3: TGTGCCAGCTCCTGGACAACTCGTTATGGCTACACCTTC.

V gene TRBV4-3 combines with J gene TRBJ2-1; possible D gene TRBD2, 5 bases. The germline V and J ends were trimmed by 3 bases and 1 base, with 10 bases remaining between them. The germline V gene has CDR1 LGHNA and CDR2 YSLEER. The CDR3 contains 15 residues. CDR3 amino acids: CASSQDSESYNEQFF. As DNA, the CDR3 is TGCGCCAGCAGCCAGGACTCTGAGTCCTACAATGAGCAGTTCTTC.

The rearrangement uses TRBV7-9 and TRBJ1-2; D is possibly TRBD1 (6 bases). The CDR3 loop spans 15 amino acids. CDR1 is SEHNR and CDR2 is FQNEAQ in the germline V gene (reference sequence). Trimming removed 1 base from V and 6 bases from J, with 15 bases in between. The chain's CDR3 is CASSLELSGANGYTF. The CDR3 DNA follows: TGTGCCAGCAGCTTAGAGTTGTCAGGGGCTAATGGCTACACCTTC.